This note documents a single TCR beta chain sequence. Its cognate antigen has yet to be identified. No quality values exist for individual bases; no much larger clone is one base distant. The sample comes from a study of CD8+CD57+ T cells in acquired aplastic anemia (dated by TCRdb to about 2018). Turning to the overall study: Extracted DNA from sorted CD4+ and CD8+ cells averaged about 3.4 ug, ranging from about 0.17 to 30 ug. Here is what the overall study found, with its caveats: About 30 CD8+ CDR3 sequences were found in both patients and controls but appeared to be highly expressed in patients and within the immunodominant clones of the patients. Patients and healthy controls showed no significant difference in CD8+ Simpson's diversity (P=0.060).

Profiling of TCR beta VDJ combinations and CDR3 sequences used genomic DNA as the template. TCR repertoire sequencing was run on an Illumina HiSeq 2000. As for the authors' bioinformatics: Repertoire assessment relied on Simpson's diversity index, CDR3 size and DJ length profiles, and TRBV/TRBJ rearrangement plots. Whichever DNA sequence was most abundant in the deep sequencing data was defined as the immunodominant clone. CDR3 amino acid sequences were checked for sharing across subjects and were also compared against the VDJdb database and published repertoires. Through fastp at Q25 and MiXCR, TCRdb rebuilt clones from the public reads, retaining in-frame beta chains. Rows merge per CDR3 protein into single entries with the most common DNA and genes. These V and J calls rely on TCRdb rather than the paper's analysis. The sample includes about 190,000 distinct CDR3 sequences, with 64% observed a single time. The ten largest clones represent 35% to 55% of the sample.

The CDR3 starts with the cysteine, ends with the phenylalanine, and has 15 residues. The retained sequence is limited to the CDR3, 45 bases, with the frame set at the first base. Deletion took 1 base off V and 12 bases off J, with a span of 18 bases between the germline ends. From the germline V gene, CDR1 is SGHAT and CDR2 is FQNNGV. In this study, sorted CD4+ and CD8+ T cells from the blood of healthy subjects and of severe aplastic anemia patients had their TCR repertoires deep-sequenced. Ficoll-Paque density gradient centrifugation was used to isolate peripheral blood mononuclear cells. Before DNA extraction, CD4+ and CD8+ T cells were sorted with FACS or magnetic beads.

The origin of this receptor is a human donor with severe aplastic anemia or a healthy control (not recorded which). Sequencing was performed on sorted CD4+, CD8+, or CD8+CD57+ T cells (not recorded which) from PBMCs. The chain employs TRBV11-2 and TRBJ1-4; no D segment can be confidently identified. The CDR3 protein sequence reads: CASSLVGPWTGELFF. In nucleotides, the sequence is TGTGCCAGCAGCTTAGTTGGGCCGTGGACTGGAGAACTGTTTTTT.